A single T cell receptor beta chain is shown here with its context. Profiled with immunoSEQ multiplex PCR; TCRdb holds only in-frame clones, not every one. The table includes over 200,000 clones, about 91% detected once. The CDR3 has 14 residues. V was clipped by 3 bases and J by 3 bases, with 12 bases between them. The germline gives CDR1 SGHTA, CDR2 FQGTGA. This sample was included in a study of blood T cell repertoires in COVID-19. The receptor's source is a man in his late teens or twenties with active or convalescent COVID-19. Sequencing input: peripheral blood. The chain employs TRBV7-3 and TRBJ2-7, with D perhaps matching TRBD1 (6 bases). CDR3 amino acids: CASSLDRPIYEQYF. In nucleotides, the CDR3 is TGTGCCAGCAGCTTGGACAGACCGATCTACGAGCAGTACTTC. Combining the CDR3 with reference TRBV7-3 and TRBJ2-7 gives the whole variable domain GAGVSQTPSNKVTEKGKYVELRCDPISGHTALYWYRQSLGQGPEFLIYFQGTGAADDSGLPNDRFFAVRPEGSVSTLKIQRTERGDSAVYLCASSLDRPIYEQYFGPGTRLTVT.